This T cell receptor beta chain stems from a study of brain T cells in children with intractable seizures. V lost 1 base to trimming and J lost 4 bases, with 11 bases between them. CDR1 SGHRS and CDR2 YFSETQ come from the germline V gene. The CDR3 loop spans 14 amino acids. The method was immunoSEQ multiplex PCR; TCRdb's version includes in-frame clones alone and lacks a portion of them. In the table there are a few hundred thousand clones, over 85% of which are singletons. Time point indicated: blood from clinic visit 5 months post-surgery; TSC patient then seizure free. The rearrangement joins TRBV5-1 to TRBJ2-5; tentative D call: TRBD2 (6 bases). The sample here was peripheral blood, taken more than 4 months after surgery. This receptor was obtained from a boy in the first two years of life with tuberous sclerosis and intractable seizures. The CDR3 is CASSLPGAVETQYF. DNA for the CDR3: TGCGCCAGCAGCTTGCCGGGAGCTGTAGAGACCCAGTACTTC.